This is a list of T cell receptor beta chains from one sample in a study of STAT5B mutations in CD4+ large granular lymphocyte leukemia. Generated by immunoSEQ multiplex PCR, the TCRdb table keeps only in-frame clones and is missing some. The sample includes some 32,000 clones, roughly 74% of them seen just once. Sequenced material: CD4+ T cells from blood buffy coats. The receptors derive from a human donor in good health. CDR3s include the opening cysteine and the closing phenylalanine or tryptophan. D genes are given only for firm matches. Not every row has a clone size; where given, it reads once, few, many or a size class.

clone_size,d_call,v_call,cdr3_length,j_call,cdr3_nt,cdr3_aa
.,.,TRBV10-3,14,TRBJ2-3,TGTGCCATCAGTGCTGATAGAATGGGGGATACGCAGTATTTT,CAISADRMGDTQYF
.,TRBD1,TRBV19,15,TRBJ1-4,TGTGCCAGTAGTACCGGGACAGGGGGCGCGCGGAAACTGTTTTTT,CASSTGTGGARKLFF
.,TRBD1,TRBV5-1,15,TRBJ2-1,TGCGCCAGCCGTACCCCCGGGACAGGGGGCGGGGAGCAGTTCTTC,CASRTPGTGGGEQFF
.,.,TRBV10-3,14,TRBJ2-2,TGTGCCATCTCCTCCAGCTCAGGGGCAGGGGAGCTGTTTTTT,CAISSSSGAGELFF
few,.,TRBV7-9,14,TRBJ1-5,TGTGCCAGCAGCGCGGGGACCGAAAATCAGCCCCAGCATTTT,CASSAGTENQPQHF
few,.,TRBV19,15,TRBJ1-1,TGTGCCAGTAGTTCAGGCGCCGCGGGGAACACTGAAGCTTTCTTT,CASSSGAAGNTEAFF
.,TRBD2,TRBV18,15,TRBJ2-1,TGTGCCAGCTCACTACTAGCGGAGGTCTACAATGAGCAGTTCTTC,CASSLLAEVYNEQFF
once,.,TRBV5-5,14,TRBJ1-2,TGTGCCAGCAGCTTAGGACCGATTCTCGGTGGCTACACCTTC,CASSLGPILGGYTF
few,.,TRBV6-1,14,TRBJ1-6,TGTGCCAGCAGCGACTTTGGGGGGAGTTCACCCCTCCACTTT,CASSDFGGSSPLHF
.,.,TRBV5-1,12,TRBJ1-2,TGCGCCAGCAGCTTGGGAAGGGACGGCTACACCTTC,CASSLGRDGYTF
.,.,TRBV14,13,TRBJ1-5,TGTGCCAGCAGCTCAAATGCTTATCAGCCCCAGCATTTT,CASSSNAYQPQHF
few,.,TRBV14,14,TRBJ1-1,TGTGCCAGCAGCCTCGTGGGGGTTAGGACTGAAGCTTTCTTT,CASSLVGVRTEAFF
.,TRBD1,TRBV11-2,14,TRBJ2-5,TGTGCCAGCAGTCCAGGGGGCCGGGTGGAGACCCAGTACTTC,CASSPGGRVETQYF
.,.,TRBV18,15,TRBJ2-2,TGTGCCAGCTCTCCCCCGTCTTTGAACACCGGGGAGCTGTTTTTT,CASSPPSLNTGELFF
.,TRBD1,TRBV14,13,TRBJ1-2,TGTGCCAGCAGCCAAAACAGGGGCCCTGGCTACACCTTC,CASSQNRGPGYTF
.,.,TRBV7-2,14,TRBJ2-3,TGTGCCAGCAGCTCCCTCCCAGGGGTCGGTACGCAGTATTTT,CASSSLPGVGTQYF
.,TRBD1,TRBV29-1,16,TRBJ1-3,TGCAGCGTTGAAAGTAGACAGGGGTCCCCTGGAAACACCATATATTTT,CSVESRQGSPGNTIYF
.,.,TRBV5-4,15,TRBJ2-1,TGTGCCAGCAGCTCTATGGGGGTTTCCTACAATGAGCAGTTCTTC,CASSSMGVSYNEQFF
.,TRBD2,TRBV5-1,15,TRBJ2-3,TGCGCCAGCAGCTCGGGACTAGCGGACACAGATACGCAGTATTTT,CASSSGLADTDTQYF
.,.,TRBV16,14,TRBJ1-1,TGTGCCAGCAGCCAGCTGAGAGGCGTCACTGAAGCTTTCTTT,CASSQLRGVTEAFF
.,.,TRBV5-8,18,TRBJ1-6,TGTGCCAGCAGCTTTTATCGGGGTCAGCTCTCCTATAATTCACCCCTCCACTTT,CASSFYRGQLSYNSPLHF
.,.,TRBV2,11,TRBJ1-2,TGTGCCAGTCAAGGCCGTGGGGGCTACACCTTC,CASQGRGGYTF
.,.,TRBV5-1,13,TRBJ1-3,TGCGCCAGCAGCTTGGAACCTGGAAACACCATATATTTT,CASSLEPGNTIYF
.,.,TRBV5-1,14,TRBJ2-5,TGCGCCAGCAGCTCTCTACAGGGACAAGAGACCCAGTACTTC,CASSSLQGQETQYF
.,.,TRBV6-5,13,TRBJ1-1,TGTGCCAGCATCTCCCTATGGGGGAATGAAGCTTTCTTT,CASISLWGNEAFF
once,TRBD2,TRBV7-2,16,TRBJ2-5,TGTGCCAGCAGCGCCCAGCGGGGAGGGGTTGTCGAGACCCAGTACTTC,CASSAQRGGVVETQYF
.,TRBD1,TRBV7-2,16,TRBJ1-6,TGTGCCAGCAGCTTAGCGGGACAGGGATATAATTCACCCCTCCACTTT,CASSLAGQGYNSPLHF
.,.,TRBV5-4,13,TRBJ2-3,TGTGCCAGCAGCTTGGCGGGGGCCGATACGCAGTATTTT,CASSLAGADTQYF
few,.,TRBV5-1,15,TRBJ1-6,TGCGCCAGCAGCTTGGACGGCCGGGGTAATTCACCCCTCCACTTT,CASSLDGRGNSPLHF
.,TRBD2,TRBV5-1,16,TRBJ2-3,TGCGCCAGCAGCTTGGCTGGGACTAGCGGGATGGATACGCAGTATTTT,CASSLAGTSGMDTQYF
.,.,TRBV14,13,TRBJ1-2,TGTGCCAGCAGCACCGGACAGCTCTATGGCTACACCTTC,CASSTGQLYGYTF
few,TRBD1,TRBV7-9,15,TRBJ1-1,TGTGCCAGCAGCCCACAGGGACAGCTGAACACTGAAGCTTTCTTT,CASSPQGQLNTEAFF
few,.,TRBV28,10,TRBJ1-2,TGTGCCAGCAGCGGGTATGGCTACACCTTC,CASSGYGYTF
.,.,TRBV2,14,TRBJ1-5,TGTGCCAGCAGCCCAGGACGGACAAATCAGCCCCAGCATTTT,CASSPGRTNQPQHF
once,TRBD1,TRBV2,13,TRBJ1-1,TGTGCCAGCAGCTACGACAGGGACACTGAAGCTTTCTTT,CASSYDRDTEAFF
.,.,TRBV19,13,TRBJ1-1,TGTGCCAGTAGCCTACAAGCGAACACTGAAGCTTTCTTT,CASSLQANTEAFF
.,.,TRBV27,14,TRBJ1-2,TGTGCCAGCAGATCCCGGGGTCGTAACTATGGCTACACCTTC,CASRSRGRNYGYTF
.,.,TRBV5-1,17,TRBJ2-5,TGCGCCAGCAGCTCGGGCCAACAGCGGCGGGCTCTGGAGACCCAGTACTTC,CASSSGQQRRALETQYF
.,TRBD1,TRBV5-4,14,TRBJ2-6,TGTGCCAGCATCGACAGGGCTGGGGCCAACGTCCTGACTTTC,CASIDRAGANVLTF
.,TRBD1,TRBV7-8,13,TRBJ1-5,TGTGCCAGCAGCCTCCGGACAGGGAGGCCCCAGCATTTT,CASSLRTGRPQHF
.,.,TRBV7-2,16,TRBJ2-2,TGTGCCAGCAGCACGGGCTATGCGGAGAACACCGGGGAGCTGTTTTTT,CASSTGYAENTGELFF
.,TRBD2,TRBV7-2,16,TRBJ2-1,TGTGCCAGCAGCTCCCTAGGGGGACTAGCATCCAATGAGCAGTTCTTC,CASSSLGGLASNEQFF
.,.,TRBV7-9,14,TRBJ1-2,TGTGCCAGCAGCTCGACGGACAGCAGCTATGGCTACACCTTC,CASSSTDSSYGYTF
.,.,TRBV10-2,13,TRBJ2-1,TGCGCCAGCAGCCAGGGCTCCTACAATGAGCAGTTCTTC,CASSQGSYNEQFF
.,TRBD1,TRBV6-5,14,TRBJ2-7,TGTGCCAGCAGTTCGAGGACAGGGTCCTACGAGCAGTACTTC,CASSSRTGSYEQYF
.,.,TRBV4-1,15,TRBJ2-3,TGCGCCAGCAGCCGTCAACCGGTGGGCACAGATACGCAGTATTTT,CASSRQPVGTDTQYF